This TCR beta chain was recorded in a study of blood T cell repertoires in COVID-19. Whole-study context: Samples came from the United States, Italy and Spain, spanning acute and convalescent COVID-19. The analysed material was cDNA or gDNA that came from T cells, B-cell-depleted T cells, or PBMCs.

Original handling: Amplification of reference gene primers was used by the study to estimate nucleated cell counts. Libraries were prepared by immunoSEQ multiplex PCR; TCRdb keeps only in-frame clonotypes and omits some of them. That table furnishes V, J and clone size, whereas the DNA furnished D and trimming. This table holds over 200,000 clones, 80% found once. This CDR3 contains 12 residues. The germline CDR1 and CDR2 sequences are GTSNPN and SVGIG (reference sequence). Trimming stripped 2 bases from V and 3 bases from J, with 5 bases between. The source of this sequence is a human donor in a cohort sampled during active COVID-19. V usage is TRBV30 and J usage is TRBJ1-5, with D uncertain. Sequences were obtained from peripheral blood. The CDR3 protein is CAWSQFNQPQHF. CDR3 coding DNA: TGTGCCTGGAGTCAATTCAATCAGCCCCAGCATTTT.